This T cell receptor (beta chain) was identified during a study of a mutant IDH1 vaccine in newly diagnosed glioma. About the research overall: Vaccines began 4-6 weeks after radiotherapy alone, or with temozolomide cycles. Among treated patients, approximately 62% were male and about 40% female, and mean age was approximately 40 years. Patients arrived already treated with radiotherapy, temozolomide, or both, most having had both. Overall study results and limits: With respect to changes in top peripheral T cell clonotypes, pseudoprogression seemed unrelated.

With respect to this clone: Its antigen is unidentified.

Germline V gene lookup returns CDR1 SGHRS and CDR2 YFSETQ. Losses at the gene ends were 3 bases for V and 5 bases for J; bases not matched to a gene: 2. The CDR3 has 14 residues. The time point denotes: week 47, end of study. Each vaccine dose was 300 ug of mutant IDH1 20-mer peptide, with topical imiquimod. The protocol was immunoSEQ multiplex PCR, while the TCRdb copy is restricted to in-frame clones and leaves out a portion. The sample has 50,000 to 65,000 clones; 75% to 90% are singletons. The gene calls are TRBV5-1 and TRBJ1-4, with TRBD1 matching 9 bases. Sequencing was performed on PBMCs, taken from a glioma patient whose treatment included an IDH1 peptide vaccine. The receptor was derived from a woman aged 45 to 65 with glioma. The CDR3 DNA reads as TGCGCCAGCAGCTGGGGGACAGGGAATGAAAAACTGTTTTTT. Translating gives CASSWGTGNEKLFF.